This TCR beta chain was found in a study of identical twins (dated by TCRdb to about 2016). With respect to the entire study: The study deep-sequenced TCR alpha and beta repertoires from monozygotic twins, unrelated adults of various ages and cord blood to test whether fetal clonotypes persist. Replicate twin experiments were performed at different times using different library preparation protocols to rule out contamination.

The method behind the library was 5' RACE. This sample was sequenced with an Illumina HiSeq 2000. A universal primer binding site was added through template switching, and the final cDNA carried a unique molecular identifier so that TCR cDNA molecules could be counted accurately. Specific primers in the conserved constant-segment region were used to synthesize first-strand cDNA for TCR alpha and beta chains. To control for contamination, every cDNA library carried two barcodes: a SMART-Mk sample barcode plus Illumina barcodes. TruSeq adapter sequences and Illumina sample barcodes were added in two successive PCR steps. The Illumina HiSeq platform was used with custom primers to sequence TCR alpha and beta cDNA libraries. In the paper's pipeline: MiGEC processed the raw reads to extract unique molecular identifiers, while MiXCR was used to determine the CDR3 positions. Recombination models were inferred per individual with the repgenHMM and IGoR tools using an EM algorithm. Shared clonotype analysis was performed with the tcR package in R, normalizing sharing by the product of cloneset sizes. To study raw recombination without the effects of thymic and clonal selection, out-of-frame nonproductive sequences were analyzed. TCRdb reworked the public reads: Q25 trimming with fastp, MiXCR clone assembly, productive beta chains retained. CDR3 protein duplicates are merged, each entry listing the most common genes and DNA. The V and J calls and clone size come from TCRdb's table, not from the authors' own analysis. Across this sample there are 1.5 million to 2 million distinct CDR3 sequences, with roughly 35% seen only once. The ten largest clones represent 0.25% to 0.3% of the sample.

The full study reports these points: In monozygotic twins, recombination models systematically underestimated out-of-frame TCR alpha sharing, but the models matched the sharing seen between unrelated individuals. Because the same donors could not be followed over many years, the conclusions depended on cross-sectional statistical analysis. Abundant cord blood beta clonotypes had fewer insertions, young adult naive repertoires showed a similar but weaker trend, and memory repertoires showed no such trend. Out-of-frame TCR alpha sequences shared between twins showed an excess of low generation-probability sequences compared with coincidental sharing between unrelated individuals. The excess sharing between twins in beta out-of-frame sequences was weaker because fewer shared sequences reduced the signal-to-noise ratio. Invariant T cells such as MAIT and iNKT could partly confound zero-insertion analyses, though diverse VJ usage argued against this for most clonotypes.

The germline V gene (reference sequence) supplies CDR1 DFQATT and CDR2 SNEGSKA. Trimming accounts for 5 bases at V and 6 bases at J, while the number of junction bases matched to no gene is 8. From cysteine to phenylalanine, the CDR3 is 13 amino acids long. Only the CDR3 region is kept as DNA, spanning 39 bases read in frame from base 1. This clonotype was observed a few times. The target of this receptor is not known. No qualities accompany the bases; no much larger clone lies one base away. Every donor in the study was a healthy Caucasian. In this chain, TRBV20-1 is recombined with TRBJ2-3; the central 7 bases match TRBD2. The source is a newborn girl in good health. The sequenced sample consisted of cord blood. The CDR3 reads CSAPTSTTDTQYF. The nucleotide sequence reads as follows: TGCAGTGCTCCGACTAGCACCACGGATACGCAGTATTTT.